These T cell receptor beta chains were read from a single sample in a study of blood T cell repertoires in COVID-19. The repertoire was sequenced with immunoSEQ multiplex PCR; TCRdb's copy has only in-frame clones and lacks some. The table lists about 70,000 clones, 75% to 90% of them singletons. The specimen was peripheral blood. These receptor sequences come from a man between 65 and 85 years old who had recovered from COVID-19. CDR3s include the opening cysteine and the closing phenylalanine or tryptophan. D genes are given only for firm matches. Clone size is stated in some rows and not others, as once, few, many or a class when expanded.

CASSEYRDSGNSPLHF	TGTGCCAGCAGTGAATACCGGGACAGTGGAAATTCACCCCTCCACTTT	TRBJ1-6	TRBD1	TRBV25-1	.
CASSYDRDKGPRYEQYF	TGTGCCAGCAGTTACGACCGGGACAAAGGACCGCGTTACGAGCAGTACTTC	TRBJ2-7	.	TRBV6-2/TRBV6-3	.
CASSSDTGELFF	TGCGCCAGCAGCTCGGACACCGGGGAGCTGTTTTTT	TRBJ2-2	.	TRBV5-1	.
CASSRDNEQFF	TGTGCCAGCAGCCGCGACAATGAGCAGTTCTTC	TRBJ2-1	.	TRBV5-4	.
CATEGQLTGELFF	TGTGCCACCGAGGGACAGCTCACCGGGGAGCTGTTTTTT	TRBJ2-2	TRBD1	TRBV24-1	once
CASSYSTGADYGYTF	TGTGCCAGCAGTTATTCGACAGGGGCAGACTATGGCTACACCTTC	TRBJ1-2	TRBD1	TRBV6-2/TRBV6-3	.
CASSLVFSATNEKLFF	TGTGCCAGCAGCTTAGTTTTTTCCGCAACTAATGAAAAACTGTTTTTT	TRBJ1-4	.	TRBV7-2	.
CASSYDGTGTSGNDEQFF	TGTGCCAGCAGCTACGATGGAACCGGGACTAGCGGGAACGATGAGCAGTTCTTC	TRBJ2-1	TRBD2	TRBV14	.
CASSLGSGTGANVLTF	TGTGCCAGCAGCTTAGGGTCAGGGACTGGGGCCAACGTCCTGACTTTC	TRBJ2-6	.	TRBV7-6	.
CASSSDTDRSSYEQYF	TGTGCCAGCAGTTCCGACACCGACCGAAGCTCCTACGAGCAGTACTTC	TRBJ2-7	.	TRBV6-5	.
CASSSLQGVGSGANVLTF	TGTGCCAGCAGCTCATTACAGGGGGTGGGCTCTGGGGCCAACGTCCTGACTTTC	TRBJ2-6	TRBD1	TRBV7-8	.
CASSSYRGTGTGGVYGYTF	TGTGCCAGCAGCAGTTATCGCGGGACCGGGACAGGGGGCGTCTATGGCTACACCTTC	TRBJ1-2	TRBD1	TRBV7-9	few
CASSARGTGARSSSTDTQYF	TGTGCCAGCAGCGCCCGAGGGACAGGGGCCCGTTCTTCTAGCACAGATACGCAGTATTTT	TRBJ2-3	TRBD1	TRBV9	.
CAISAGGEREKLFF	TGTGCCATCAGTGCTGGGGGCGAGCGGGAAAAACTGTTTTTT	TRBJ1-4	.	TRBV10-3	once
CASSPGGWSSYNEQFF	TGTGCCAGCAGCCCAGGGGGCTGGAGCTCCTACAATGAGCAGTTCTTC	TRBJ2-1	TRBD1	TRBV5-6	few
CASSPGGPPTDTQYF	TGTGCCAGCAGTCCAGGTGGGCCCCCCACAGATACGCAGTATTTT	TRBJ2-3	.	TRBV6-2/TRBV6-3	.
CASTVSTDTQYF	TGTGCCAGCACCGTTAGCACAGATACGCAGTATTTT	TRBJ2-3	.	TRBV16	.
CAWKGQGIYTIYF	TGTGCCTGGAAGGGACAGGGGATATACACCATATATTTT	TRBJ1-3	TRBD1	TRBV30	.
CAISEPGSYEQYF	TGTGCCATCAGTGAGCCGGGCTCCTACGAGCAGTACTTC	TRBJ2-7	.	TRBV10-3	.
CASSSQGGGTGELFF	TGTGCCAGCAGCTCTCAGGGAGGAGGGACCGGGGAGCTGTTTTTT	TRBJ2-2	.	TRBV5-4	.
CVRSLVGRQGHSNQPQHF	TGTGTCAGAAGCTTAGTCGGAAGACAGGGCCATAGCAATCAGCCCCAGCATTTT	TRBJ1-5	.	TRBV7-5	once
CASSPGQPQHF	TGTGCCAGCAGCCCTGGCCAGCCCCAGCATTTT	TRBJ1-5	.	TRBV7-8	few
CASSLVFAENTEAFF	TGTGCCAGCAGCTTGGTCTTCGCAGAGAACACTGAAGCTTTCTTT	TRBJ1-1	.	TRBV5-5	.
CASSSGTGDLGTQYF	TGTGCCAGCAGTTCCGGGACAGGGGACCTTGGGACCCAGTACTTC	TRBJ2-5	TRBD1	TRBV6-2/TRBV6-3	.
CASSVGQEYGYTF	TGTGCCAGCAGCGTGGGACAGGAGTATGGCTACACCTTC	TRBJ1-2	TRBD1	TRBV9	.
CASSPRDTVSVGGYTF	TGTGCCAGCAGCCCCCGGGACACCGTCTCTGTTGGCGGCTACACCTTC	TRBJ1-2	.	TRBV9	.
CASSQSPIPSTDTQYF	TGTGCCAGCAGCCAGAGCCCGATACCTAGCACAGATACGCAGTATTTT	TRBJ2-3	.	TRBV14	.
CATSDLTGAETQYF	TGTGCCACCAGTGATTTGACCGGAGCAGAGACCCAGTACTTC	TRBJ2-5	.	TRBV24-1	.
CASSPTGAVNTEAFF	TGTGCCAGCTCACCAACAGGGGCTGTGAACACTGAAGCTTTCTTT	TRBJ1-1	TRBD1	TRBV18	once
CAISVRERETQYF	TGTGCCATCAGTGTGCGGGAGAGGGAGACCCAGTACTTC	TRBJ2-5	TRBD2	TRBV10-3	.
CASSKIRPRWRGTTDTQYF	TGTGCCAGCAGCAAAATACGCCCTCGCTGGCGGGGGACCACAGATACGCAGTATTTT	TRBJ2-3	.	TRBV21-1	.
CASSLGGRNDEQYF	TGTGCCAGCAGCTTAGGCGGGAGGAACGACGAGCAGTACTTC	TRBJ2-7	TRBD2	TRBV7-6	.
CASSIDSATYNEQFF	TGTGCCAGTAGTATAGATAGCGCAACCTACAATGAGCAGTTCTTC	TRBJ2-1	.	TRBV19	.
CASSSPQVPGELFF	TGTGCCAGCAGCTCCCCCCAGGTCCCCGGGGAGCTGTTTTTT	TRBJ2-2	.	TRBV7-2	.
CASSLESGARHNEQFF	TGTGCCAGCAGTTTAGAATCAGGGGCGCGTCACAATGAGCAGTTCTTC	TRBJ2-1	.	TRBV28	once
CATSRDYEGINEKLFF	TGTGCCACCAGCAGAGATTACGAGGGTATTAATGAAAAACTGTTTTTT	TRBJ1-4	.	TRBV15	once
CASRGTPVMGGAYNEQFF	TGTGCCAGCAGGGGGACCCCGGTCATGGGGGGTGCCTACAATGAGCAGTTCTTC	TRBJ2-1	.	TRBV28	.
CASSPSRGGADTQYF	TGTGCCAGCAGCCCGTCGAGGGGAGGGGCAGATACGCAGTATTTT	TRBJ2-3	TRBD2	TRBV4-2	.
CASRGWGNTGELFF	TGTGCCAGCAGGGGCTGGGGCAACACCGGGGAGCTGTTTTTT	TRBJ2-2	.	TRBV5-8	.
CASSSARTSGGMHTGELFF	TGTGCCAGCAGCTCCGCCCGGACTAGCGGGGGGATGCACACCGGGGAGCTGTTTTTT	TRBJ2-2	TRBD2	TRBV3-1/TRBV3-2	.